This T cell receptor beta chain was sequenced in a study of cytomegalovirus exposure and HLA in healthy donors. Donors were drawn from the approximately 120-subject validation cohort, separate from the approximately 680-subject first cohort. General study results and limits: CMV antigen specificity was confirmed in vitro for a few CMV-associated chains.

J gave up 3 bases and V 0 bases, and 10 bases lay outside the gene matches. The CDR3 has 18 amino acids. Looked up from germline, CDR1 is SGHTA and CDR2 is FQGNSA. Profiling relied on immunoSEQ multiplex PCR, and the TCRdb table lists in-frame clones only, not all of them. The repertoire has 68,000 or so clones, approximately 91% of them found once; the top ten carry just over 3%. Regarding this clone: What it recognizes is unknown.

The rearrangement joins TRBV7-2 to TRBJ2-1; 8 nucleotides align to TRBD2. Sequencing input: PBMCs. This TCR came from a man aged 18 to 30 in good health and CMV-seronegative. Here the CDR3 reads CASSLAPASGLHYNEQFF. The DNA of the CDR3 is TGTGCCAGCAGCTTAGCCCCGGCTAGCGGGTTACACTACAATGAGCAGTTCTTC.